Below are 5 T cell receptor beta chains sequenced from a single sample in a study of regulatory T cells in long-lasting Graves disease (dated by TCRdb to the early 2020s). Library method: multiplex PCR. The instrument was an Illumina HiSeq 4000. CDR3 regions were amplified by Arm-PCR with iRepertoire HTBI primers to construct TCR beta libraries. The public sequencing data were trimmed at Q25 with fastp and processed into clonotypes with MiXCR by TCRdb, which kept only in-frame beta chains. Each CDR3 protein gets just one entry, which takes the most common genes and DNA from the rows behind it. The sample contains 400,000 to 450,000 distinct CDR3 sequences, about 15% of them found a single time. Clones ranked in the top ten supply around 17% of the sample. Reading the label with the study, this specimen's time point is: newly diagnosed GD, antithyroid drugs for less than 3 months. RNA was extracted from PBMCs in TRIzol for both TCR sequencing and RNA sequencing.

These data also formed part of another study, on T cells in Graves' hyperthyroidism and ophthalmopathy.

This specimen was peripheral blood mononuclear cells (PBMCs), taken at new diagnosis, from a patient treated with antithyroid drugs. Receptors were obtained from a woman in her thirties with Graves disease. Donor details come from another sample of the same person, matched by shared clones.

This clonotype was counted many times. This chain links TRBV4-2 with TRBJ1-1, with no clear D. The CDR3 has 15 residues. The germline gives CDR1 LGHNA, CDR2 YNFKEQ. V lost 0 bases and J 1 base, leaving 9 bases between the germline ends. CDR3 sequence (DNA): TGTGCCAGCAGCCAAGAGATACGAAGGAACACTGAAGCTTTCTTT. This translates into CASSQEIRRNTEAFF.

The chain recombines TRBV12-3 or TRBV12-4 with TRBJ2-5; TRBD1 or TRBD2 may be the D gene (6 bases each). CDR3 length equals 13 residues. Between the trimmed V and J ends, which lost 10 bases and 5 bases, there was a span of 17 bases. The CDR3 reads CATRKGGQETQYF. CDR3 DNA: TGTGCCACCCGAAAGGGGGGCCAGGAGACCCAGTACTTC.

V is TRBV12-3 or TRBV12-4 and J is TRBJ2-7; D possibly uses TRBD1 or TRBD2 (5 bases each). Trimming left V 4 bases short and J 5 bases short, with 12 bases between. This CDR3 spans 13 amino acids. The CDR3 bases are TGTGCCAGCAGTTCCTCCGGGGCTAACGAGCAGTACTTC. As protein: CASSSSGANEQYF.

This clonotype was recorded many times. The V call is TRBV3-1, the J call TRBJ2-1, with TRBD2 identical over 7 bases. The CDR3 loop spans 16 amino acids. The germline CDR1 and CDR2 sequences are LGHDT and YNNKEL (reference sequence). With 0 bases clipped from V and 4 bases from J, the junction kept 6 bases outside the gene matches. The CDR3 loop reads CASSQDSAGVYNEQFF. The CDR3 DNA is TGTGCCAGCAGCCAAGATTCGGCGGGAGTGTACAATGAGCAGTTCTTC.

This chain uses TRBV4-1 with TRBJ2-5; a weak D match, TRBD1 (6 bases). Germline CDR1 MGHRA, CDR2 YSYEKL. V lost 5 bases to trimming and J lost 0 bases, with 10 bases between them. The CDR3 spans 14 residues. CDR3 sequence reads: CASSLQGYQETQYF. The CDR3 bases are TGCGCCAGCAGCTTACAGGGTTACCAAGAGACCCAGTACTTC.